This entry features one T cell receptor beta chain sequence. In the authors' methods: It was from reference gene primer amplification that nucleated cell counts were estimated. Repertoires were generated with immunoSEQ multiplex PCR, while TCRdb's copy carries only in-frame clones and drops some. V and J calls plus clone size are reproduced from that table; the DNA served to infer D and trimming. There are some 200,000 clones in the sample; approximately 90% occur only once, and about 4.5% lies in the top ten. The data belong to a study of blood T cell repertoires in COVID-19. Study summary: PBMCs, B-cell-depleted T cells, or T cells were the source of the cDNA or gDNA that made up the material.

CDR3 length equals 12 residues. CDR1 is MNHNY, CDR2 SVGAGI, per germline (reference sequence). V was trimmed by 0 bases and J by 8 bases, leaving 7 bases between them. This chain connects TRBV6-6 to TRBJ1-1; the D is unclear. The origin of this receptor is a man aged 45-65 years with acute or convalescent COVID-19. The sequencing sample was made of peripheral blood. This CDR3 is CASSYSREEAFF. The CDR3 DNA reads TGTGCCAGCAGTTACTCGCGGGAGGAAGCTTTCTTT.